The clone carrying this TCR beta chain was found a few times. Its antigen is as yet unknown. The library gave individual cDNA molecules unique molecular identifiers. Each CDR3 protein gets one entry after TCRdb re-called the RACE reads with MiXCR. Altogether 80,000 to 95,000 distinct CDR3 sequences are present, approximately 9.9% being singletons, with the ten largest covering roughly 2%. This record belongs to a study of human T cells and chemical hapten exposure. Study overall: TCR yield per sample varied, mainly due to pooled library volumes.

Findings of the study overall: Versus controls, significantly more large CDR3 similarity clusters arose from expanded TCRs.

Time point described: patch test 2, 6 weeks after DPC sensitization. Stated treatment: therapeutic diphenylcyclopropenone sensitization with weekly scalp DPC. Sample donors consisted of patients with alopecia, aged 18 to 70 years, who were suitable for DPC. This sequence originates from a man aged 40-49 years with alopecia areata. Some clones in this sample may be carry-over from other donors' samples. The material was whole blood, obtained in connection with sensitization to the hapten diphenylcyclopropenone (DPC).

Here the CDR3 DNA reads TGTGCCACCAGCCGGGAATGGGGTAGTACCGGGGAGCTGTTTTTT. This codes for CATSREWGSTGELFF. V and J are TRBV24-1 and TRBJ2-2; tentative D call: TRBD2 (5 bases). This CDR3 has 15 amino acids. Trimming left V 7 bases short and J 5 bases short, with 16 bases between. From germline, CDR1 is KGHDR and CDR2 SFDVKD.